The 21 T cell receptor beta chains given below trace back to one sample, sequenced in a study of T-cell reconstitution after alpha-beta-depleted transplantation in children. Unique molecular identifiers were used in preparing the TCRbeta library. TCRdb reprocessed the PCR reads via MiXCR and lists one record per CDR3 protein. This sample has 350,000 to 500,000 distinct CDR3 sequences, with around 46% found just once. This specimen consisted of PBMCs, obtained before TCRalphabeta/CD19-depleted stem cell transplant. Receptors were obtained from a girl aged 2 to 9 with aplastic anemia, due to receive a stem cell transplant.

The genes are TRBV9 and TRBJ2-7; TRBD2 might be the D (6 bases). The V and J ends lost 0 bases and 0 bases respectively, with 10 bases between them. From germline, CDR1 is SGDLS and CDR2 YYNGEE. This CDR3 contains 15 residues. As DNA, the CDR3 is TGTGCCAGCAGCGTAGAAGACGGGAGCTCCTACGAGCAGTACTTC. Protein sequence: CASSVEDGSSYEQYF.

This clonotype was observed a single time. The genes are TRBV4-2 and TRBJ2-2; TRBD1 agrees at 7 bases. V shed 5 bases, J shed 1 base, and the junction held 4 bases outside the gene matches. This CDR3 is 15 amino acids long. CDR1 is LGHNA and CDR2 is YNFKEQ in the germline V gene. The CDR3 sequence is CASSEGQQNTGELFF. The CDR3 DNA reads TGTGCCAGCAGCGAGGGACAGCAGAACACCGGGGAGCTGTTTTTT.

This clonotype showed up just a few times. CDR3 amino acids: CSAETSGSSYEQYF. CDR3 coding DNA: TGCAGTGCTGAGACTAGCGGGAGCTCCTACGAGCAGTACTTC. This chain links TRBV20-1 with TRBJ2-7; 12 bases map to TRBD2. J gave up 0 bases and V 5 bases, and 2 bases lay outside the gene matches. The germline V gene encodes CDR1 DFQATT and CDR2 SNEGSKA (reference sequence). CDR3 length: 14 amino acids.

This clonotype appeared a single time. CDR3 nucleotide sequence: TGTGCCAGCAGCCCACTGGGGACTTTGAACACCGGGGAGCTGTTTTTT. Translated: CASSPLGTLNTGELFF. The chain recombines TRBV5-5 with TRBJ2-2; possibly TRBD2 for D (6 bases). Germline-derived CDR1 and CDR2 are SGHKS and YYEKEE (reference sequence). The ends were cut back, 4 bases at V and 1 base at J, with 14 bases in the middle. This CDR3 is 16 amino acids long.

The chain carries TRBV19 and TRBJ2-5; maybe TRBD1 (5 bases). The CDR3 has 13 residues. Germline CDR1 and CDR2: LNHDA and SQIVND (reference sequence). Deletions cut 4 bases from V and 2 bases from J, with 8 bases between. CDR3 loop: CASSKTVQETQYF. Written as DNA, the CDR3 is TGTGCCAGTAGTAAGACAGTTCAAGAGACCCAGTACTTC.

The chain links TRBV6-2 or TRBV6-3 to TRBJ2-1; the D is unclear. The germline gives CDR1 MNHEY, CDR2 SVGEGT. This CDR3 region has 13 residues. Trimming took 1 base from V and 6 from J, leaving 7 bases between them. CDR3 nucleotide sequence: TGTGCCAGCAGTTACTTCACCGCCAATGAGCAGTTCTTC. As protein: CASSYFTANEQFF.

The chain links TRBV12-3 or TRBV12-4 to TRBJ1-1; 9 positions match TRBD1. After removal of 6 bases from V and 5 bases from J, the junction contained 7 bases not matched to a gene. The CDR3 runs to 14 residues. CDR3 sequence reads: CASRPGQGYTEAFF. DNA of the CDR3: TGTGCCAGCAGACCGGGACAGGGATATACTGAAGCTTTCTTT.

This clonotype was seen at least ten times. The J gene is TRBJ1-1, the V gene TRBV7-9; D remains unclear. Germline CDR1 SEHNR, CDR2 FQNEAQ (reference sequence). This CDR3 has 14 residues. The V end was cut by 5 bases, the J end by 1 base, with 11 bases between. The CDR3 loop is CASSPRTENTEAFF. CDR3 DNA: TGTGCCAGCAGCCCCAGAACAGAGAACACTGAAGCTTTCTTT.

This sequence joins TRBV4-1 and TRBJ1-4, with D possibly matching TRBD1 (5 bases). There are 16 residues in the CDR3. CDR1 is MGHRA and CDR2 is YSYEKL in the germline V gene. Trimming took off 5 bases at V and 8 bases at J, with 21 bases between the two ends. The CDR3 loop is CASSTPRREMSEKLFF. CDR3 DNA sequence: TGCGCCAGCAGCACCCCCCGCAGGGAAATGAGCGAAAAACTGTTTTTT.

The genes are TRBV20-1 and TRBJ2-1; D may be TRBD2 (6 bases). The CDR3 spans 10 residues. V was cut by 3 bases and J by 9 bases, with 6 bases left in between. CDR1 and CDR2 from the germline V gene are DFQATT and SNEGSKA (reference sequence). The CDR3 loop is CSASGGEQFF. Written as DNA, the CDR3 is TGCAGTGCTAGCGGGGGTGAGCAGTTCTTC.

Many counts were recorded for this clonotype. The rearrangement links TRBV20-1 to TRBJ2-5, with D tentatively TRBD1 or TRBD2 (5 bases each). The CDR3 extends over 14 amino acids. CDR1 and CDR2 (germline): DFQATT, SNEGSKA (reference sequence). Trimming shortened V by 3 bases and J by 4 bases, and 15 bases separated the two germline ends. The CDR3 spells CSASTSPGGETQYF. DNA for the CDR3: TGCAGTGCTAGTACCAGCCCTGGGGGAGAGACCCAGTACTTC.

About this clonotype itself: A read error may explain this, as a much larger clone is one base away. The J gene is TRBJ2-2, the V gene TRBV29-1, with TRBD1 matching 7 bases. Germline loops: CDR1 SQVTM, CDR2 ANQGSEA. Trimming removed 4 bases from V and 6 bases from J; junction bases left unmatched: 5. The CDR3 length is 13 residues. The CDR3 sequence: CSVGDSHAGELFF. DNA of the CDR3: TGCAGCGTTGGGGACAGCCACGCCGGGGAGCTGTTTTTT.

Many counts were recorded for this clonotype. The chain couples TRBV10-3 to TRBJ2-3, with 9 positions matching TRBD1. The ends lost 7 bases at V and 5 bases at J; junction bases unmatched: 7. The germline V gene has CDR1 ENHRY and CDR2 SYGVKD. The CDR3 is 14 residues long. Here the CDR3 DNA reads TGTGCCATCACGGGACAGGGAGCCAAAGATACGCAGTATTTT. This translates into CAITGQGAKDTQYF.

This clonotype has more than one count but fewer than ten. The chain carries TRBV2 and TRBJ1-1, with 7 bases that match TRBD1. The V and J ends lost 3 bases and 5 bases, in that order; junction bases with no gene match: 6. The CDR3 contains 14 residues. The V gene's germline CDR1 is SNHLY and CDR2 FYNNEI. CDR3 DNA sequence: TGTGCCAGCAGTGACCAGGGGGGCAATACTGAAGCTTTCTTT. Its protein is CASSDQGGNTEAFF.

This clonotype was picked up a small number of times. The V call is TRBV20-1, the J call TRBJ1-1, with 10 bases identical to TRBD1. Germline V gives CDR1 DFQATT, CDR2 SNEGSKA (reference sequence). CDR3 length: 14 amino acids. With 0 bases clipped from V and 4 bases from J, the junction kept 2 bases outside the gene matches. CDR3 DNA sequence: TGCAGTGCTAGAGATGGGACAGGGGTCACTGAAGCTTTCTTT. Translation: CSARDGTGVTEAFF.

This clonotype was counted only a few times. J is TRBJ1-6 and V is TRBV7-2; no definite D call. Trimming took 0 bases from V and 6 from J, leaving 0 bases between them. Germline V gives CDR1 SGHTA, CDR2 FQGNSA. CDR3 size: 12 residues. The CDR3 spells CASSLANSPLHF. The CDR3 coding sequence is TGTGCCAGCAGCTTAGCTAATTCACCCCTCCACTTT.

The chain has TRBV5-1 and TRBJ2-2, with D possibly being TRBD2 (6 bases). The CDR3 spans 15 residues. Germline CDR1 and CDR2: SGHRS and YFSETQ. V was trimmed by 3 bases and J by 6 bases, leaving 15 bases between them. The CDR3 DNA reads TGCGCCAGCAGCTCGCTCGGAGGGTCGGCCGGGGAGCTGTTTTTT. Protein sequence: CASSSLGGSAGELFF.

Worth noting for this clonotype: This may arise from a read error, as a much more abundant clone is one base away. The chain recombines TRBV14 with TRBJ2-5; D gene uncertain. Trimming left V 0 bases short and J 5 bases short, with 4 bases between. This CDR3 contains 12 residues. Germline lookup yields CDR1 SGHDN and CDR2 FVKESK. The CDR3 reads CASSQDWETQYF. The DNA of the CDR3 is TGTGCCAGCAGCCAAGATTGGGAGACCCAGTACTTC.

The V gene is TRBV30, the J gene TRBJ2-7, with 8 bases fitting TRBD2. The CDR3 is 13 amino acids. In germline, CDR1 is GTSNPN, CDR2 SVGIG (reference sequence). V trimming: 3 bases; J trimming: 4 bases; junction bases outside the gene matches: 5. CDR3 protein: CAWSAAGAYEQYF. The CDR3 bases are TGTGCCTGGAGCGCAGCGGGAGCTTACGAGCAGTACTTC.

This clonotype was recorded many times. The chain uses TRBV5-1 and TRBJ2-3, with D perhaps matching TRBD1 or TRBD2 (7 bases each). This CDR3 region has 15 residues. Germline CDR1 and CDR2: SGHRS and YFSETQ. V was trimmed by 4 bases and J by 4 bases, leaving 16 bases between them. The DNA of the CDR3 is TGCGCCAGCAGCGCTCCCCAGGGGGGGTCAGATACGCAGTATTTT. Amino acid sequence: CASSAPQGGSDTQYF.

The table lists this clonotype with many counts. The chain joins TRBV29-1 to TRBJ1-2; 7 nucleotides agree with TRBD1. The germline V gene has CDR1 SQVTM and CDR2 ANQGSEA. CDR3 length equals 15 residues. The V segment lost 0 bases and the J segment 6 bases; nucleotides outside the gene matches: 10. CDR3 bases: TGCAGCGTTGAAGATCTTTTCAGGGGGGGCGATGGCTACACCTTC. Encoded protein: CSVEDLFRGGDGYTF.